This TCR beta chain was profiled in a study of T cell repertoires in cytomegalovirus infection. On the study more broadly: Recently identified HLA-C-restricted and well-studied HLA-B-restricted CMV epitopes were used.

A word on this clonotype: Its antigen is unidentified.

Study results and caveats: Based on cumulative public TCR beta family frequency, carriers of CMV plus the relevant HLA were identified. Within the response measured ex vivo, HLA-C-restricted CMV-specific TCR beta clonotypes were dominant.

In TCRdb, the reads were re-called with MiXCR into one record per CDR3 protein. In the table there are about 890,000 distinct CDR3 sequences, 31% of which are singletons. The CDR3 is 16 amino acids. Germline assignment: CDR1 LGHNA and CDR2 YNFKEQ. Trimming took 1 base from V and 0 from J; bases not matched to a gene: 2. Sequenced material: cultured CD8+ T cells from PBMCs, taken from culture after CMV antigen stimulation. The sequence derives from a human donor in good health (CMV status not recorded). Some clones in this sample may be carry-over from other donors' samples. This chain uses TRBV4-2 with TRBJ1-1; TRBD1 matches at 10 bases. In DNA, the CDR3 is TGTGCCAGCAGCCAAGTCGACAGGGGGCTGAACACTGAAGCTTTCTTT. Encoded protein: CASSQVDRGLNTEAFF.